This entry describes one TCR beta chain. Antigen: not known. Sequencing was performed with immunoSEQ multiplex PCR; in TCRdb, only in-frame clones are kept and a portion is missing. This table has 120,000 to 150,000 clones, approximately 90% appearing once. V was shortened by 1 base and J by 14 bases, with 12 bases between the two germline ends. Germline CDR1 and CDR2: SGHAT and FQNNGV. The CDR3 spans 12 residues. The source of the sample is a study of T cell responses to AZD1222 COVID-19 vaccine. Study-level results: Regions 160-218 and 743-854 dominated among vaccine-associated CD4 TCRs spanning spike. Spike-specific TCR breadth and depth rose after two AZD1222 doses.

This chain links TRBV11-2 with TRBJ2-1; no definite D call. The sequence was collected from an adult in good health. The sequences come from peripheral blood, collected on day 0 of AZD1222 vaccination. CDR3 region: CASSLGAGKEFF. CDR3 nucleotide sequence: TGTGCCAGCAGCTTAGGGGCTGGGAAGGAGTTCTTC.